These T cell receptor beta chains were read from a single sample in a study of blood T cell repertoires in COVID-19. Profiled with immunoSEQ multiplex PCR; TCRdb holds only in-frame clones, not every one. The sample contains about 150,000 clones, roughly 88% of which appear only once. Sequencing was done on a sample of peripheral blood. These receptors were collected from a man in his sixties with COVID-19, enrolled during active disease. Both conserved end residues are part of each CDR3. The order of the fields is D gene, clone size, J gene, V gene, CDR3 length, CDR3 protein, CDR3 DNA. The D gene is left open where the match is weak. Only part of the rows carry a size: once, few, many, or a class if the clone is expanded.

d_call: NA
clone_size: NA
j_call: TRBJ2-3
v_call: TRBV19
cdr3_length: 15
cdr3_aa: CASSIEGQLTDTQYF
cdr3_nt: TGTGCCAGTAGTATAGAGGGGCAGCTCACAGATACGCAGTATTTT

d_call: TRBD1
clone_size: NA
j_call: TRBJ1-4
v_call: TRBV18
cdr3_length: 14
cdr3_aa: CASSPGQTNEKLFF
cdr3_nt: TGTGCCAGCTCCCCGGGACAGACAAATGAAAAACTGTTTTTT

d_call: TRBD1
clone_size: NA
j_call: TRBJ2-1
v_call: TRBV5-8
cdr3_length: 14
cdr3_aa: CAKSRDRGGDEQFF
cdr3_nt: TGTGCCAAGTCTCGGGACAGGGGTGGGGATGAGCAGTTCTTC

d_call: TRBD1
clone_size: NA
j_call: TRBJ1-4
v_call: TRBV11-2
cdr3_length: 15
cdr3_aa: CASSSPDRGDEKLFF
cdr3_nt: TGTGCCAGCAGCTCCCCGGACAGGGGGGACGAAAAACTGTTTTTT

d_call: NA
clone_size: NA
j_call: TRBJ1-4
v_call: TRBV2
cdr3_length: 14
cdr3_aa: CASGTGLTNEKLFF
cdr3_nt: TGTGCCAGCGGAACAGGGTTAACTAATGAAAAACTGTTTTTT

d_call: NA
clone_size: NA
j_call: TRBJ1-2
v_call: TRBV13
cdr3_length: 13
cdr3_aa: CASSLSPNYGYTF
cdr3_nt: TGTGCCAGCAGCTTAAGCCCTAACTATGGCTACACCTTC

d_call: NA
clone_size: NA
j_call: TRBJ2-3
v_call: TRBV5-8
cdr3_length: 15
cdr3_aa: CASSFGGLSTDTQYF
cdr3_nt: TGTGCCAGCAGCTTTGGCGGGTTGAGCACAGATACGCAGTATTTT

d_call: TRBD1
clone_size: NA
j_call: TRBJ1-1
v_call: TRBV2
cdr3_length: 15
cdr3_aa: CASSDQGAGNSEAFF
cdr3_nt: TGTGCCAGCAGTGATCAGGGGGCAGGTAACTCTGAAGCTTTCTTT

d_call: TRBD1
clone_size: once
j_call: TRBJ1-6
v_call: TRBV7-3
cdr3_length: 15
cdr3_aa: CASSTGQGGNSPLHF
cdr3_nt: TGTGCCAGCAGCACTGGACAGGGCGGGAATTCACCCCTCCACTTT

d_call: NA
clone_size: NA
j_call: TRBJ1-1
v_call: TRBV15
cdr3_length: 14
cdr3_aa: CATSRVGGAAEAFF
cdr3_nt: TGTGCCACCAGCAGAGTAGGCGGGGCCGCTGAAGCTTTCTTT

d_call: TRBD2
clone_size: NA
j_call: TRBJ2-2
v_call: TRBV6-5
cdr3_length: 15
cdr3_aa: CASRPGLASTGELFF
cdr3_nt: TGTGCCAGCAGACCCGGACTAGCGAGCACCGGGGAGCTGTTTTTT

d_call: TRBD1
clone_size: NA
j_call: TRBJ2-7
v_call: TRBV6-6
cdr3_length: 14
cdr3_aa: CASSYGTGPYEQYF
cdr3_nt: TGTGCCAGCAGTTATGGGACAGGGCCCTACGAGCAGTACTTC

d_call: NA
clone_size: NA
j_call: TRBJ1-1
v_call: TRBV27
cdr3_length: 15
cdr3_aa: CASSYRGAFVTEAFF
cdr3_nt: TGTGCCAGCAGTTACCGTGGAGCCTTTGTTACTGAAGCTTTCTTT

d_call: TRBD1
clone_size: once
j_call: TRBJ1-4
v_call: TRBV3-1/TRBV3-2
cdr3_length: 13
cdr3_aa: CASSQGQGIQLFF
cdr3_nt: TGTGCCAGCAGCCAAGGACAGGGCATTCAACTGTTTTTT

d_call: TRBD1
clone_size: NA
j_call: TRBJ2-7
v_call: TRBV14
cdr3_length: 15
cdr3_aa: CASSQAGQGTAGQYF
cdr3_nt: TGTGCCAGCAGCCAAGCTGGACAGGGAACGGCCGGGCAGTACTTC

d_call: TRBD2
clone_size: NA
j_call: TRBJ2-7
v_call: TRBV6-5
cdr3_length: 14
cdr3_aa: CASSQLAGTYEQYF
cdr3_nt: TGTGCCAGCAGTCAACTAGCGGGAACCTACGAGCAGTACTTC

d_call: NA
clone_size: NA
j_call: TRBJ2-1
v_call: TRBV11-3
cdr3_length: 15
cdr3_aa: CASSLSPGSYNEQFF
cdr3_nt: TGTGCCAGCAGCTTGTCCCCGGGTTCCTACAATGAGCAGTTCTTC

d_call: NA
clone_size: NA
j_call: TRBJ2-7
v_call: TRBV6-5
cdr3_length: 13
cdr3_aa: CASSYSSRVEQYF
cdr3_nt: TGTGCCAGCAGTTACTCGTCTAGAGTCGAGCAGTACTTC

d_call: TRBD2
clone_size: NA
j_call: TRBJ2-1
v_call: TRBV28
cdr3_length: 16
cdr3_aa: CASTSGGTSSYNEQFF
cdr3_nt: TGTGCCAGCACCAGCGGGGGGACGAGCTCCTACAATGAGCAGTTCTTC

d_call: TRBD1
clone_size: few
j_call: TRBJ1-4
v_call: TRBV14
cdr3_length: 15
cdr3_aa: CASSLPGTGYEKLFF
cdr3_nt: TGTGCCAGCAGCCTTCCCGGGACAGGGTACGAAAAACTGTTTTTT

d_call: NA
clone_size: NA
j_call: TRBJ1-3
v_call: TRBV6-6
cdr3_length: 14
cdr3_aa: CASSVRRIGNTIYF
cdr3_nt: TGTGCCAGCAGTGTCAGGAGGATTGGAAACACCATATATTTT

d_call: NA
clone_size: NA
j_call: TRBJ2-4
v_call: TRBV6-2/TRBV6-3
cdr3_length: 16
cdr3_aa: CASSLDVIRGLNIQYF
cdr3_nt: TGTGCCAGCAGTCTCGACGTAATTAGGGGTTTAAACATTCAGTACTTC

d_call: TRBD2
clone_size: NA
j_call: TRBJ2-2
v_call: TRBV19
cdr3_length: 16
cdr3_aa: CASLTSGAQFAGELFF
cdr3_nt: TGTGCCAGTTTGACTAGCGGGGCTCAGTTCGCCGGGGAGCTGTTTTTT

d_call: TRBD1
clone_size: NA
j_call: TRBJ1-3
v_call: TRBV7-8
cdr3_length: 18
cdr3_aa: CASSLHSQDRFSGNTIYF
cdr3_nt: TGTGCCAGCAGCTTACACTCTCAGGACAGGTTTTCTGGAAACACCATATATTTT

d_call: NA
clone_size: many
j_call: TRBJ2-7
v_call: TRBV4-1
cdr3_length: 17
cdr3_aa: CASSPIPVLSFKYEQYF
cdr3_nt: TGCGCCAGCAGCCCGATACCCGTGTTGAGCTTTAAATACGAGCAGTACTTC

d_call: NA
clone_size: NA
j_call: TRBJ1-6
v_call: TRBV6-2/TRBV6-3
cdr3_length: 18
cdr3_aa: CASSYPRTVSSYNSPLHF
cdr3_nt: TGTGCCAGCAGTTACCCTCGGACAGTGAGCTCCTATAATTCACCCCTCCACTTT

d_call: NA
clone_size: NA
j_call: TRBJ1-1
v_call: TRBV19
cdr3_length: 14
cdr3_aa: CASSIGGGGTEAFF
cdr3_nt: TGTGCCAGTAGTATCGGCGGGGGAGGTACTGAAGCTTTCTTT

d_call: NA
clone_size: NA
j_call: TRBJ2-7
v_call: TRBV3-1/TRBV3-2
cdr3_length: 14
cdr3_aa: CASSPLSAGYEQYF
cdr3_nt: TGTGCCAGCAGCCCCCTAAGCGCGGGCTACGAGCAGTACTTC

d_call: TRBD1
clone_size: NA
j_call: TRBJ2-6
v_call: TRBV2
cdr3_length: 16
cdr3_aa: CASREQGAAGANVLTF
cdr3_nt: TGTGCCAGCAGGGAACAGGGGGCCGCCGGGGCCAACGTCCTGACTTTC

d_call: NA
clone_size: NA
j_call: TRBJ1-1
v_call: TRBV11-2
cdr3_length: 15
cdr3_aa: CASSLTVQGPTEAFF
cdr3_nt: TGTGCCAGCAGCTTAACCGTCCAGGGCCCCACTGAAGCTTTCTTT

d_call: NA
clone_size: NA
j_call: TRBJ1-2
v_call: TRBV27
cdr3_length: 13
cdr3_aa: CASSFDRSYGYTF
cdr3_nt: TGTGCCAGCAGTTTTGACAGGAGCTATGGCTACACCTTC

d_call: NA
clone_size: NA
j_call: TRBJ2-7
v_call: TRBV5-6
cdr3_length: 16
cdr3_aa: CASSLGASSPIYEQYF
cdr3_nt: TGTGCCAGCAGCTTGGGGGCTAGCTCCCCAATATACGAGCAGTACTTC

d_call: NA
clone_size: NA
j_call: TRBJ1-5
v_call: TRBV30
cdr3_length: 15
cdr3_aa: CAWKSGLGDNQPQHF
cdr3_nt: TGTGCCTGGAAGTCCGGGTTAGGGGACAATCAGCCCCAGCATTTT

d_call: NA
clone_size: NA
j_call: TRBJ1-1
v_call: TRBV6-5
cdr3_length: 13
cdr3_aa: CASSYSTVTEAFF
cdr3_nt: TGTGCCAGCAGTTACTCTACAGTGACTGAAGCTTTCTTT

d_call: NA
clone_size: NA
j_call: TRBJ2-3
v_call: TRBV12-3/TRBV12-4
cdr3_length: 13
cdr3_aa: CASSLRQADTQYF
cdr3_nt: TGTGCCAGCAGTCTCCGACAGGCAGATACGCAGTATTTT

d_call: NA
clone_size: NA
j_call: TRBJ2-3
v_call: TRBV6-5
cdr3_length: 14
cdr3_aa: CASTRREATDTQYF
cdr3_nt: TGTGCCAGCACTAGGCGGGAAGCCACAGATACGCAGTATTTT

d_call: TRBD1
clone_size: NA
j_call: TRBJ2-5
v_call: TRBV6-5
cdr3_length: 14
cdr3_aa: CASSHTGEGETQYF
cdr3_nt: TGTGCCAGCAGTCACACAGGGGAAGGAGAGACCCAGTACTTC

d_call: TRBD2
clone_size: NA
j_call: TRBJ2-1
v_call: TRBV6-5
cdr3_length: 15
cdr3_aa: CASRRSGTSYNEQFF
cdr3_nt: TGTGCCAGCAGAAGAAGCGGGACTTCCTACAATGAGCAGTTCTTC

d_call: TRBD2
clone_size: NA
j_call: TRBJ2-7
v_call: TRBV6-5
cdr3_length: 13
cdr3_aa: CASSNTGRGEQYF
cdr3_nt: TGTGCCAGCAGTAATACCGGGAGGGGTGAGCAGTACTTC

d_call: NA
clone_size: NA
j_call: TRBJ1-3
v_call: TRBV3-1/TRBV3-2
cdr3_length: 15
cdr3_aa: CASSSTGSSGNTIYF
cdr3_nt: TGTGCCAGCAGCTCTACAGGGAGCTCTGGAAACACCATATATTTT

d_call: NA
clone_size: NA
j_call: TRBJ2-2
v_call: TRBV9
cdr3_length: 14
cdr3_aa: CASSVFQGSGELFF
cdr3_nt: TGTGCCAGCAGCGTCTTTCAGGGGTCCGGGGAGCTGTTTTTT

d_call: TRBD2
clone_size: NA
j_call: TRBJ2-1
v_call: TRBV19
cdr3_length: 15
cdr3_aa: CASRLAGGPSNEQFF
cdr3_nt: TGTGCCAGTCGACTAGCGGGAGGGCCATCCAATGAGCAGTTCTTC

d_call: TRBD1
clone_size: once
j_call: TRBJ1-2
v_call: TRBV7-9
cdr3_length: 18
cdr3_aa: CASSSQILGTGFWYGYTF
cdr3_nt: TGTGCCAGCAGCTCCCAAATTTTAGGGACAGGGTTTTGGTATGGCTACACCTTC

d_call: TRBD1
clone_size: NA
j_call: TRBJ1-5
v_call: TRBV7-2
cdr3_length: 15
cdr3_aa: CASTLGSTGVQPQHF
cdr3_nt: TGTGCCAGCACCTTAGGCTCTACAGGGGTTCAGCCCCAGCATTTT

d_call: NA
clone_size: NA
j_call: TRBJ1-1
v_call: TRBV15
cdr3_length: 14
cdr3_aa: CATSRVQTYTEAFF
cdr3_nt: TGTGCCACCAGCAGAGTACAGACCTACACTGAAGCTTTCTTT

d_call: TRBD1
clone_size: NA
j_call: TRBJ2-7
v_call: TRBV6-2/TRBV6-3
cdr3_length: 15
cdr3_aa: CASSQTGVNSYEQYF
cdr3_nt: TGTGCCAGCAGTCAAACAGGGGTCAACTCCTACGAGCAGTACTTC

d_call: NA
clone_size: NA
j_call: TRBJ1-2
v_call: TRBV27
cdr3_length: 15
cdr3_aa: CASSFQGLSNYGYTF
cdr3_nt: TGTGCCAGCAGTTTTCAGGGCCTCTCTAACTATGGCTACACCTTC

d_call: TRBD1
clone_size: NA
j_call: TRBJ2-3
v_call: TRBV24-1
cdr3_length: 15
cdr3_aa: CATSDWTGSTDTQYF
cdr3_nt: TGTGCCACCAGTGATTGGACAGGGTCGACAGATACGCAGTATTTT

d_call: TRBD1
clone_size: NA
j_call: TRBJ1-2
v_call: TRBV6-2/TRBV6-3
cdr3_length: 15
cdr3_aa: CASSYSEGAYYGYTF
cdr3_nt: TGTGCCAGCAGTTACTCGGAGGGGGCTTACTATGGCTACACCTTC

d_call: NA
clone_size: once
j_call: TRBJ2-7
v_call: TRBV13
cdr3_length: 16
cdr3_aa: CASSLALAGVAYEQYF
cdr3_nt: TGTGCCAGCAGCTTAGCTTTAGCAGGGGTAGCCTACGAGCAGTACTTC

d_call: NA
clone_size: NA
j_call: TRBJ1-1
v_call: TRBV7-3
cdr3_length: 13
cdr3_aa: CASSLEQNTEAFF
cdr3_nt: TGTGCCAGCAGCTTAGAACAGAACACTGAAGCTTTCTTT

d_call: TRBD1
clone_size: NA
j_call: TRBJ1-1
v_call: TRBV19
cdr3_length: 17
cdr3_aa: CASTPGQMTLVNTEAFF
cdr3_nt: TGTGCCAGTACCCCGGGACAGATGACCTTAGTGAACACTGAAGCTTTCTTT

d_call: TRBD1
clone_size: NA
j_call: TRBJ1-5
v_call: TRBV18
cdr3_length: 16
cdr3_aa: CASSPGTGGGNQPQHF
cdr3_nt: TGTGCCAGCTCACCTGGGACAGGGGGTGGCAATCAGCCCCAGCATTTT

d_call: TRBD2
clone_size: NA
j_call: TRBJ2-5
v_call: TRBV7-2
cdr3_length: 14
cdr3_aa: CASSPGLAGETQYF
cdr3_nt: TGTGCCAGCAGCCCCGGACTAGCGGGGGAGACCCAGTACTTC

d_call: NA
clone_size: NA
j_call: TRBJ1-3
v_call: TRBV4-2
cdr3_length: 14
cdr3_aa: CASSPGFSGNTIYF
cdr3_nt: TGTGCCAGCAGCCCAGGGTTCTCTGGAAACACCATATATTTT

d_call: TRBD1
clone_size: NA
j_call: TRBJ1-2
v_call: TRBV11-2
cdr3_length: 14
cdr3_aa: CASSFGQANYGYTF
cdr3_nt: TGTGCCAGCAGCTTCGGACAGGCAAACTATGGCTACACCTTC

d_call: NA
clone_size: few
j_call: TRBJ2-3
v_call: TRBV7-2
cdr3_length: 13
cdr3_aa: CASSLVRGDTQYF
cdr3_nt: TGTGCCAGCAGCTTAGTGCGGGGCGATACGCAGTATTTT

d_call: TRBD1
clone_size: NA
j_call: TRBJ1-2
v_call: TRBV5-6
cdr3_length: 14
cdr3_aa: CASADRGRYYGYTF
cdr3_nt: TGTGCCAGCGCGGACAGGGGTCGGTACTATGGCTACACCTTC

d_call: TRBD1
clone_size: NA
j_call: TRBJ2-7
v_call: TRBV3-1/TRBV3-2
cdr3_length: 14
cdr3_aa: CASSPRQGFYEQYF
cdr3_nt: TGTGCCAGCAGCCCTCGACAGGGGTTCTACGAGCAGTACTTC